A single T cell receptor (beta chain) is shown here with its context. The sample belongs to a study of blood T cell repertoires in COVID-19. Here immunoSEQ multiplex PCR was the method, and the copy in TCRdb shows in-frame clones only, minus some. Here the sample spans over 85,000 clones, approximately 90% being singletons. This CDR3 has 16 amino acids. With 2 bases removed from V and 1 base from J, the gap between germline ends came to 12 bases. Germline loops: CDR1 SNHLY, CDR2 FYNNEI. The material sequenced was peripheral blood. This chain joins TRBV2 and TRBJ1-3; D is undetermined. This clonotype was sampled from a man between 65 and 85 years old with acute or convalescent COVID-19. CDR3 nucleotide sequence: TGTGCCAGCAGTGAATATGGGAGAGGGTCTGGAAACACCATATATTTT. Translated: CASSEYGRGSGNTIYF.